This entry lists 32 T cell receptor beta chains sequenced from one sample in a study of T cells expressing NK-cell markers. One entry per CDR3 protein, without DNA, is what TCRdb gives after re-calling the 5' RACE reads. The sample has 450,000 to 600,000 distinct CDR3 sequences. The material sequenced was blood T cells: a sorted CD56 or NKG2C T cell subset, CD4+ or CD8+ T cells, or bulk PBMC T cells (not recorded which). Source of these receptors: a young man in good health.

The chain links TRBV4-3 to TRBJ2-2. Germline V gene sequence: CDR1 LGHNA, CDR2 YSLEER. This CDR3 comprises 14 residues. Here the CDR3 reads CASSQDSRSGELFF.

The chain combines TRBV5-1 with TRBJ2-1; TCRdb lists TRBD2, though no DNA is available to test this call. The CDR3 extends over 17 amino acids. The germline gives CDR1 SGHRS, CDR2 YFSETQ. CDR3 amino acids: CASSPGWGTSSYNEQFF.

The V gene is TRBV29-1, the J gene TRBJ2-1; the D call of TRBD2 rests on TCRdb alone, since no DNA is present to check it. CDR3 size: 15 residues. Germline CDR1 SQVTM, CDR2 ANQGSEA. The chain's CDR3 is CSVVWDYNSYNEQFF.

The rearrangement uses TRBV12-3 or TRBV12-4 and TRBJ2-7; the TCRdb call, TRBD2, lacks DNA for checking. This CDR3 has 12 residues. CDR3 protein: CASSFGRTWQYF.

This rearrangement joins TRBV28 to TRBJ2-1; TCRdb's D call of TRBD1 is untestable without DNA. Per germline, CDR1 MDHEN and CDR2 SYDVKM. The CDR3 extends over 15 amino acids. The CDR3 protein is CASNGGLGVGNEQFF.

This rearrangement joins TRBV29-1 to TRBJ2-7; TCRdb's D call of TRBD1 is untestable without DNA. The CDR3 runs to 14 residues. CDR1 and CDR2 from the germline V gene are SQVTM and ANQGSEA. The CDR3 spells CSVEDKPGAYEQYF.

J is TRBJ2-5 and V is TRBV9; the D call from TCRdb, TRBD1, cannot be confirmed without DNA. The CDR3 covers 15 residues. CDR1 and CDR2 from the germline V gene are SGDLS and YYNGEE. The CDR3: CASSAGTGEAETQYF.

The chain joins TRBV7-8 to TRBJ2-2; the D gene TCRdb calls, TRBD1, cannot be checked with no DNA. The CDR3 consists of 17 residues. The germline V gene has CDR1 SGHVS and CDR2 FQNEAQ. The CDR3 loop is CASSIRTGGGRTGELFF.

The chain combines TRBV7-9 with TRBJ2-4; with no DNA, the TCRdb D assignment of TRBD1 cannot be verified. CDR3 length equals 13 residues. Germline CDR1 is SEHNR and CDR2 is FQNEAQ (reference sequence). CDR3 amino acids: CASALGTLNIQYF.

CDR3 amino acids: CASSVRGKDTQYF. The chain employs TRBV9 and TRBJ2-3; there is no DNA to check the TCRdb D call of TRBD1. CDR1 is SGDLS and CDR2 is YYNGEE in the germline V gene. This CDR3 spans 13 amino acids.

The chain combines TRBV20-1 with TRBJ2-2; the D call of TRBD2 rests on TCRdb alone, since no DNA is present to check it. The V gene's germline CDR1 is DFQATT and CDR2 SNEGSKA (reference sequence). The CDR3 is 16 amino acids. The CDR3 region is CSALRRGGANTGELFF.

This chain links TRBV7-9 with TRBJ2-7; lacking DNA, the TRBD2 call made by TCRdb goes unchecked. This CDR3 has 16 amino acids. Germline V gene lookup returns CDR1 SEHNR and CDR2 FQNEAQ (reference sequence). CDR3 loop: CASSLSGLRSSYEQYF.

This chain uses TRBV29-1 with TRBJ2-1; TCRdb picks TRBD2, but there is no DNA to check that call. CDR1 and CDR2 from the germline V gene are SQVTM and ANQGSEA. The CDR3 is made up of 15 amino acids. This CDR3 is CSVEGHGEHTSRQFF.

The chain is built from TRBV28 and TRBJ2-7; the D call from TCRdb, TRBD2, cannot be confirmed without DNA. CDR1 and CDR2 from the germline V gene are MDHEN and SYDVKM. The CDR3 contains 18 residues. The CDR3 sequence is CASSLWGTATPATYEQYF. Full variable domain (outside the CDR3, taken from reference TRBV28 and TRBJ2-7): DVKVTQSSRYLVKRTGEKVFLECVQDMDHENMFWYRQDPGLGLRLIYFSYDVKMKEKGDIPEGYSVSREKKERFSLILESASTNQTSMYLCASSLWGTATPATYEQYFGPGTRLTVT.

The chain employs TRBV20-1 and TRBJ2-1; the D call from TCRdb, TRBD2, cannot be confirmed without DNA. The CDR3 is 15 residues long. Germline V lookup: CDR1 DFQATT, CDR2 SNEGSKA (reference sequence). The CDR3 spells CSAQNPGLASGEQFF.

The chain is built from TRBV6-1 and TRBJ2-2; the D call of TRBD1 rests on TCRdb alone, since no DNA is present to check it. This CDR3 comprises 17 residues. CDR1 is MNHNS and CDR2 is SASEGT in the germline V gene. The CDR3 region is CAGGAHSAAGVTGELFF.

The chain has TRBV20-1 and TRBJ1-1; TCRdb's D gene call, TRBD1, goes unchecked for lack of DNA. Germline CDR1 and CDR2: DFQATT and SNEGSKA (reference sequence). The CDR3 is 14 amino acids. This CDR3 reads CSANEGAMNTEAFF.

The J gene is TRBJ2-7, the V gene TRBV9; TCRdb selects TRBD1, and the lack of DNA leaves this call unchecked. The CDR3 spans 15 residues. From germline, CDR1 is SGDLS and CDR2 YYNGEE. CDR3 protein: CASSASGTGVHEQYF.

The gene calls are TRBV7-9 and TRBJ1-2. CDR3 length: 16 residues. CDR1 SEHNR and CDR2 FQNEAQ come from the germline V gene (reference sequence). CDR3 amino acids: CASSPKGRPWMYGYTF.

The chain's CDR3 is CASSTIGNSGNTIYF. This chain links TRBV11-2 with TRBJ1-3. Germline V gene lookup returns CDR1 SGHAT and CDR2 FQNNGV. The CDR3 runs to 15 residues.

The chain has TRBV7-2 and TRBJ1-5; the D gene TCRdb calls, TRBD1, cannot be checked with no DNA. CDR3 size: 14 residues. Germline V gives CDR1 SGHTA, CDR2 FQGNSA. The CDR3 here is CASSPHRVGQPQHF.

V gene TRBV6-1 combines with J gene TRBJ2-7; there is no DNA to check the TCRdb D call of TRBD1. CDR3 length: 14 residues. Germline CDR1 reads MNHNS; CDR2 reads SASEGT. CDR3 amino acids: CASSTWDSSYEQYF.

The V gene is TRBV5-1, the J gene TRBJ2-7; with no DNA, the TCRdb D assignment of TRBD2 cannot be verified. CDR1 SGHRS and CDR2 YFSETQ come from the germline V gene. The CDR3 is 14 residues long. The CDR3 sequence: CASSFKGALDEQYF. Full variable domain (rest looked up from reference TRBV5-1 and TRBJ2-7): KAGVTQTPRYLIKTRGQQVTLSCSPISGHRSVSWYQQTPGQGLQFLFEYFSETQRNKGNFPGRFSGRQFSNSRSEMNVSTLELGDSALYLCASSFKGALDEQYFGPGTRLTVT.

The rearrangement joins TRBV6-2 or TRBV6-3 to TRBJ1-2; TCRdb selects TRBD1, and the lack of DNA leaves this call unchecked. Germline V lookup: CDR1 MNHEY, CDR2 SVGEGT. This CDR3 spans 17 amino acids. This CDR3 reads CASSYPTNGASLGGYTF.

The chain is built from TRBV12-3 or TRBV12-4 and TRBJ2-1; there is no DNA to check the TCRdb D call of TRBD2. This CDR3 spans 15 amino acids. The CDR3 loop is CASSPRLAGINEQFF.

This chain uses TRBV7-6 with TRBJ2-2; absent DNA, TCRdb's TRBD1 call cannot be checked. Germline CDR1 is SGHVS and CDR2 is FNYEAQ. This CDR3 spans 16 amino acids. CDR3 region: CASSLGDRSNTGELFF. Based on the CDR3 plus reference TRBV7-6 and TRBJ2-2, the full variable domain is GAGVSQSPRYKVTKRGQDVALRCDPISGHVSLYWYRQALGQGPEFLTYFNYEAQQDKSGLPNDRFSAERPEGSISTLTIQRTEQRDSAMYRCASSLGDRSNTGELFFGEGSRLTVL.

J is TRBJ1-2 and V is TRBV7-8. This CDR3 has 16 residues. The germline V gene has CDR1 SGHVS and CDR2 FQNEAQ. The CDR3 is CASSEPHKVHNYGYTF.

The chain recombines TRBV6-2 or TRBV6-3 with TRBJ2-2; checking the TCRdb D call of TRBD2 is not possible without DNA. The CDR3 consists of 15 residues. The germline CDR1 and CDR2 sequences are MNHEY and SVGEGT. CDR3 residues: CASSSGGLGTGELFF.

The genes are TRBV5-6 and TRBJ2-5. The germline V gene encodes CDR1 SGHDT and CDR2 YYEEEE. There are 14 residues in the CDR3. CDR3 residues: CASSLRGSHETQYF.

The J gene is TRBJ1-2, the V gene TRBV12-3 or TRBV12-4; as DNA is missing, the TRBD1 call by TCRdb cannot be tested. This CDR3 spans 17 amino acids. The CDR3 here is CATIQPSVGGLGYGYTF.

V gene TRBV20-1 combines with J gene TRBJ1-4. Looked up from germline, CDR1 is DFQATT and CDR2 is SNEGSKA (reference sequence). There are 18 residues in the CDR3. The CDR3 loop is CSANVAREGFATNEKLFF.

The V and J genes are TRBV2 and TRBJ1-3. CDR3 length: 15 residues. CDR1 and CDR2 (germline): SNHLY, FYNNEI. This CDR3 is CASSSRFLSGNTIYF.